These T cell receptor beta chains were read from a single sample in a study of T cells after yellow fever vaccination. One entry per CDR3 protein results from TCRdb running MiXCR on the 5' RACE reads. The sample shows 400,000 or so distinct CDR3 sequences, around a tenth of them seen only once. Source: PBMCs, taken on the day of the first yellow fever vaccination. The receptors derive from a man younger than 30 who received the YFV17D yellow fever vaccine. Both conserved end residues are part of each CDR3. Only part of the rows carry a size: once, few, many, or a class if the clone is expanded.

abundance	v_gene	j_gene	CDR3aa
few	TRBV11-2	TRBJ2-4	CASSPGPRAKNIQYF
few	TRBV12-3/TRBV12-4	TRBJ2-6	CASSRSRAGANVLTF
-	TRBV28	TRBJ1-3	CASSQGFSGNTIYF
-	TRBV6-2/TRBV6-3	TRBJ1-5	CASSVRGKPQHF
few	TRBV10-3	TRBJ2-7	CAISESSPGVSSSYEQYF
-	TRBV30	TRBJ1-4	CAWSSGRAGPNEKLFF
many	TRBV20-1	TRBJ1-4	CSASETLATNEKLFF
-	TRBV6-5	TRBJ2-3	CASSLPGGSTDTQYF
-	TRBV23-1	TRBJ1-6	CASSQSRGNFQSSYNSPLHF
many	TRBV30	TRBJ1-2	CAWSQVDYGYTF
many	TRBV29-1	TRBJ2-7	CSVEDLSTNYEQYF
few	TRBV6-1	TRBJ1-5	CASSPYVGVRNQPQHF
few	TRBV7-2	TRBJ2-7	CASSFMVWAEQYF
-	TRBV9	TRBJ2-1	CASSVGIYNEQFF
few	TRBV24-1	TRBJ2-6	CATSDSPGQQSGANVLTF
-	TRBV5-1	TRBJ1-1	CASTEGTGDTEAFF
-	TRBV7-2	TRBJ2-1	CASSSSSQFKQFF
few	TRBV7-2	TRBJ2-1	CASSDRSGGAFNEQFF
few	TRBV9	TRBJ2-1	CASSHIKGVSYNEQFF
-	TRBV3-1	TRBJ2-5	CASRRGGRETQYF
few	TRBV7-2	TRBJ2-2	CASSPQRPGELFF
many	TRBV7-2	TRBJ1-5	CASSFAVSNQPQHF
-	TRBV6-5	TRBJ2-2	CASSYSSGSSTGELFF
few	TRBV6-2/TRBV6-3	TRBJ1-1	CASSYSLPAAEAFF
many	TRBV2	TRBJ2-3	CASSEQSRKGDTQYF
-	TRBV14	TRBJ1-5	CASSEGGIRQPQHF
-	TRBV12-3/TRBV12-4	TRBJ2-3	CASSRTGYTDTQYF
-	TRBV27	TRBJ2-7	CASSLGRVSEQYF
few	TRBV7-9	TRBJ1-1	CASSLIPGVSDTEAFF
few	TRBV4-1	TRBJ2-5	CASSQVGGGTQETQYF
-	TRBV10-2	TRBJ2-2	CASAPLAGVNTGELFF
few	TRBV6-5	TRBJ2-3	CASSRMFSGGAADTQYF
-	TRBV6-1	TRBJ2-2	CASSGDRLITGELFF
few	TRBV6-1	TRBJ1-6	CASTWRANSPLHF
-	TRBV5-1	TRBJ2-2	CASSLVLGQSTGELFF
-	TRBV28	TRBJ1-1	CASSLTTGNTEAFF
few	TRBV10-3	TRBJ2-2	CAISGTSAGELFF
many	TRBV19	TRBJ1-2	CASRAGTGLYGYTF
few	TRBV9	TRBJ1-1	CASSPSAGQNTEAFF
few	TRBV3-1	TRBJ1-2	CASSSGQGALGYGYTF
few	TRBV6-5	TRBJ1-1	CASSYVGGVVSEAFF
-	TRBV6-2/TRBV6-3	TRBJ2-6	CASTRLGSSGANVLTF
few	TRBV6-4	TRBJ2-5	CASSLTSGGKETQYF
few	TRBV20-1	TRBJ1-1	CRARGSMNTEAFF
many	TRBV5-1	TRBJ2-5	CASSLTSGGETQYF
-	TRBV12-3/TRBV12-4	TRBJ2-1	CASSLAQGMPYNEQFF
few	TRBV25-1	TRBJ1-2	CASTPGGTAGYTF
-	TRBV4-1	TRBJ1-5	CASSDGTRNQPQHF
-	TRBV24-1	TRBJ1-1	CATSDKSYTEAFF
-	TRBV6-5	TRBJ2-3	CASSYWAGASTDTQYF
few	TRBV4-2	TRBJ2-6	CASSQGQIYRSSGANVLTF
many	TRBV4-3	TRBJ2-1	CASSQEHSGGALWNEQFF
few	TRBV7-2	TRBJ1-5	CASSPEGTRGNQPQHF